This TCR beta chain is from a study of breast tumors, draining lymph nodes, adjacent tissues. Study-wide points: Tumor TCR diversity was below lymph nodes but above nontumor tissue. Most tumor T cells seemingly derive from lymph node, then expand in tumor. That most tumor T cells come from lymph nodes remained unproven. Luminal-like breast cancer showed significantly greater tumor-nontumor repertoire similarity than basal-like breast cancer did.

The lymph nodes were axillary draining lymph nodes from breast cancer patients. One entry per CDR3 protein results from TCRdb running MiXCR on the multiplex PCR reads. The sample has about 130,000 distinct CDR3 sequences, around 24% seen once. Many counts were recorded for this clonotype. What it binds is not known. Germline V gene sequence: CDR1 MNHEY, CDR2 SVGAGI. The V segment lost 0 bases and the J segment 0 bases; nucleotides outside the gene matches: 2. This CDR3 has 18 amino acids. This chain uses TRBV6-5 with TRBJ2-3; TRBD2 matches 14 bases. The sequencing input was axillary lymph node tissue. This clonotype was sampled from a female donor with breast cancer. Some clones in this sample may be carry-over from other donors' samples. CDR3 coding DNA: TGTGCCAGCAGTTACTCGGGACTAGCGGGGGATAGCACAGATACGCAGTATTTT. The encoded protein is CASSYSGLAGDSTDTQYF.